These 6 T cell receptor beta chains were sequenced from one sample in a study of breast tumors, draining lymph nodes, adjacent tissues. From the multiplex PCR reads, TCRdb called clonotypes with MiXCR, one entry per CDR3 protein. This sample has under 250,000 distinct CDR3 sequences, with less than 40% found just once. Axillary draining lymph nodes of breast cancer patients supplied the node samples. Sequenced sample: axillary lymph node tissue. The receptor set was obtained from a female donor with breast cancer. Some clones in this sample may be carry-over from other donors' samples.

This clonotype was recorded many times. The chain recombines TRBV6-1 with TRBJ2-6, with D maybe TRBD2 (7 bases). CDR1 MNHNS and CDR2 SASEGT come from the germline V gene. The CDR3 contains 18 residues. V dropped 1 base and J dropped 2 bases, with 15 bases sitting between them. CDR3 sequence (DNA): TGTGCCAGCAGTGAAGAGGGGGGGTACACTACTGGGGCCAACGTCCTGACTTTC. Its protein product is CASSEEGGYTTGANVLTF.

This clonotype appeared many times. The chain couples TRBV20-1 to TRBJ2-5, with D perhaps TRBD2 (5 bases). This CDR3 is built from 14 residues. Trimming pared 1 base from V and 5 bases from J, leaving 14 bases between. Germline CDR1 reads DFQATT; CDR2 reads SNEGSKA (reference sequence). The DNA for the CDR3 is TGCAGTGCTAGAGGGACCGGGTGGAGGGAGACCCAGTACTTC. The encoded protein is CSARGTGWRETQYF.

This clonotype was detected many times. The chain uses TRBV24-1 and TRBJ2-1; no clear D gene. Germline V lookup: CDR1 KGHDR, CDR2 SFDVKD. Trimming took off 5 bases at V and 7 bases at J, with 17 bases between the two ends. The CDR3 covers 15 residues. The CDR3 region has the DNA TGTGCCACCAGTGGTGGGGTCCATTCAGGAAATGAGCAGTTCTTC. Translation: CATSGGVHSGNEQFF.

This clonotype was counted many times. J is TRBJ2-1 and V is TRBV7-2, with 7 positions matching TRBD2. CDR3 size: 15 residues. CDR1 and CDR2 from the germline V gene are SGHTA and FQGNSA. J gave up 4 bases and V 5 bases, and 8 bases lay outside the gene matches. CDR3 bases: TGTGCCAGCAGCGCAGCCGGGACTATATACAATGAGCAGTTCTTC. It specifies CASSAAGTIYNEQFF.

The sample holds many counts of this clonotype. The chain recombines TRBV5-1 with TRBJ2-5, with 12 bases fitting TRBD2. CDR1 and CDR2 from the germline V gene are SGHRS and YFSETQ. This CDR3 region has 13 residues. V lost 6 bases and J lost 5; bases outside the gene matches: 2. CDR3 residues: CASTTSGSETQYF. In DNA form, the CDR3 reads TGCGCCAGCACGACTAGCGGGAGCGAGACCCAGTACTTC.

This clonotype was detected many times. The chain combines TRBV12-3 or TRBV12-4 with TRBJ2-7, with D perhaps matching TRBD1 or TRBD2 (5 bases each). CDR3 length: 12 residues. Trimming removed 4 bases from V and 4 bases from J, with 8 bases in between. CDR3 DNA sequence: TGTGCCAGCAGTTGGGGGTTGTACGAGCAGTACTTC. It translates to CASSWGLYEQYF.